The T cell receptor (beta chain) described here comes from a study of cytomegalovirus exposure and HLA in healthy donors (dated by TCRdb to 2015 to 2018). Describing the broader study: According to a later analysis, the 120 or so validation repertoires were produced on the same platform as the approximately 610 repertoires of the first cohort. Along with the 666-subject first cohort, a separate validation cohort of over 90 different subjects was used. To predict cytomegalovirus infection status, the study combined high-throughput TCR immunosequencing, statistical association of individual TCRs with disease status, and machine learning. The study aimed to test whether cataloging public T cell receptors could reveal signatures of past pathogen exposure.

The library relied on the immunoSEQ multiplex PCR assay. The study's processing was this. A statistical classification framework was built to diagnose cytomegalovirus status from the catalog of TCR beta chain sequences. TCRdb's version of the immuneACCESS table is confined to in-frame rearrangements and falls short of the full clone set. An unresolved V gene accounts for under half of the shortfall where checked; the remainder is of unknown origin. Clonal size and the V and J genes are those of that table, whereas D and trimming came from the DNA. The sample table shows some 64,000 clones, and about 97% are seen once. Jointly, the top ten make up about 1.6% of the sample. Study-level results and caveats: A later analysis lacked HLA typing for the validation cohort, so it scored co-occurrence in that cohort across all 120 or so repertoires. According to the authors, the approach could potentially be generalized to other disease states and immunological phenotypes. The study gave a list of 150 to 200 TCR beta chains associated with cytomegalovirus. Three of the identified cytomegalovirus-associated TCR beta chains were confirmed in vitro to be specific for cytomegalovirus antigens. In a later analysis, TCRs clustered in the first cohort were found to also tend to co-occur in the 130 or so validation repertoires, with approximately 93% of cluster scores above 0. Cytomegalovirus status was reported to be diagnosed by the classifier with high specificity and sensitivity in both the original and validation cohorts. Most TCR sequences were seen in very few donors, while some public TCRs were found in many individuals.

Separate from the roughly 630-subject first cohort, the validation cohort of roughly 130 subjects was the group to which the donors belonged. Ends trimmed: V by 5 bases, J by 6 bases; bases unmatched to a gene: 10. Looking up the germline V gene (reference sequence) yields CDR1 GTSNPN and CDR2 SVGIG. Taken from cysteine to phenylalanine, the CDR3 has 14 residues. The only DNA kept is the CDR3, 42 bases in frame from the first base. Concerning this clone: Its antigen specificity is not known. No base quality information exists; no much larger clone differs at one position.

The sequencing input was PBMCs. The chain couples TRBV30 to TRBJ2-1, and 7 junctional nucleotides match TRBD2. The sequence derives from a woman aged 18 to 35 in good health and CMV-seropositive. The DNA sequence follows: TGTGCCTGGTCGGCGGGAGTCCGGGGCAATGAGCAGTTCTTC. This sequence encodes CAWSAGVRGNEQFF.